This entry lists 5 T cell receptor beta chains sequenced from one sample in a study of blood T cells in healthy people across ages. PCR was performed a second time for about 7 to 11 cycles using a sample-barcoded 5' primer and a J-beta primer mix. MiXCR, run by TCRdb on the 5' RACE reads, gives a single entry per CDR3 protein. Here the sample spans over 1,500,000 distinct CDR3 sequences, around half being singletons. The sequenced material came from blood. The receptor source for this set is a woman in her 40s in good health.

The rearrangement joins TRBV25-1 to TRBJ1-1; 8 bases agree with TRBD1. Germline assignment: CDR1 MGHDK and CDR2 SYGVNS. V was pared by 3 bases and J by 1 base, with 4 bases of the junction left unmatched. This CDR3 is 15 amino acids long. This CDR3 is CASSDAGTGNTEAFF. Here the CDR3 DNA reads TGTGCCAGCAGTGATGCCGGGACAGGGAACACTGAAGCTTTCTTT.

This clonotype was seen a handful of times. V gene TRBV28 combines with J gene TRBJ2-7; D call uncertain. The CDR3 sequence is 14 residues long. Germline assignment: CDR1 MDHEN and CDR2 SYDVKM. V gave up 6 bases and J gave up 3 bases, with 15 bases separating them. CDR3 residues: CASSPEYWYYEQYF. The CDR3 bases are TGTGCCAGCAGCCCCGAGTATTGGTACTACGAGCAGTACTTC.

The V gene is TRBV6-5, the J gene TRBJ1-3; D remains unclear. CDR3 length: 11 amino acids. The germline V and J ends were trimmed by 7 bases and 3 bases, with 4 bases remaining between them. The germline V gene encodes CDR1 MNHEY and CDR2 SVGAGI. The CDR3: CASKFGNTIYF. As DNA, the CDR3 is TGTGCCAGCAAGTTTGGAAACACCATATATTTT.

There are a few counts of this clonotype. The chain employs TRBV4-3 and TRBJ1-2, with a possible D match to TRBD1 (5 bases). V lost 0 bases and J 4 bases, leaving 12 bases between the germline ends. This CDR3 is built from 15 residues. Germline CDR1 is LGHNA and CDR2 is YSLEER. The chain's CDR3 is CASSQDRGTLYGYTF. DNA of the CDR3: TGCGCCAGCAGCCAAGATCGAGGGACCCTCTATGGCTACACCTTC.

A few counts support this clonotype. The gene calls are TRBV5-1 and TRBJ2-5; weak D call: TRBD1 (7 bases). Germline values: CDR1 SGHRS, CDR2 YFSETQ. This CDR3 contains 14 residues. V was trimmed by 4 bases and J by 0 bases, leaving 10 bases between them. CDR3 DNA: TGCGCCAGCAGCGGGGGGACAGACCAAGAGACCCAGTACTTC. Protein sequence: CASSGGTDQETQYF.